Following are 10 T cell receptor beta chains from one sample sequenced in a study of metastatic and nonmetastatic thyroid tumors. Every patient underwent thyroid surgery untreated. TCRdb re-analyzed the PCR reads through MiXCR. The sample holds some 25,000 clones, approximately 21% seen once. Material for sequencing was blood. The receptor source for this set is a male donor with papillary thyroid cancer or a benign thyroid nodule (not recorded which). Some clones in this sample may be carry-over from other donors' samples.

This clone came up many times. The J gene is TRBJ1-4, the V gene TRBV7-9; 9 nucleotides line up with TRBD1. Per germline, CDR1 SEHNR and CDR2 FQNEAQ (reference sequence). V dropped 5 bases and J dropped 8; count of bases not matched to a gene: 12. CDR3 length equals 16 residues. The CDR3 here is CASSTGTGMKGEKLFF. The CDR3, as DNA: TGTGCCAGCAGCACCGGGACAGGGATGAAGGGCGAAAAACTGTTTTTT.

This clone occurred many times. For the CDR3, the DNA is TGCAGTGCTAGAGATAGCAGGCGGCGAGCTTTCTTT. Protein: CSARDSRRRAFF. The chain is built from TRBV20-1 and TRBJ1-1; D not certain. CDR1 DFQATT and CDR2 SNEGSKA come from the germline V gene (reference sequence). V lost 0 bases and J 10 bases, leaving 12 bases between the germline ends. The length of the CDR3 is 12 residues.

This clone was picked up many times. The chain links TRBV6-2 or TRBV6-3 to TRBJ2-1; D gene unclear. Trimming pared 4 bases from V and 6 bases from J, leaving 7 bases between. The CDR3 contains 12 residues. Germline CDR1 MNHEY, CDR2 SVGEGT. The CDR3, as DNA: TGTGCCAGCAGTTTGAGCGTCAATGAGCAGTTCTTC. Translation: CASSLSVNEQFF.

This clone was observed at least ten times. The rearrangement links TRBV30 to TRBJ1-5, with 7 nucleotides matching TRBD1. The junction had 3 bases not matched to a gene; V was cut back by 1 base and J by 6 bases. There are 13 residues in the CDR3. The germline gives CDR1 GTSNPN, CDR2 SVGIG (reference sequence). For the CDR3, the DNA is TGTGCCTGGAGTGGGGAGGGGGCTCAGCCCCAGCATTTT. It translates to CAWSGEGAQPQHF.

J is TRBJ1-1 and V is TRBV30, with D maybe TRBD1 (5 bases). Trimming took off 0 bases at V and 5 bases at J, with 19 bases between the two ends. From germline, CDR1 is GTSNPN and CDR2 SVGIG (reference sequence). This CDR3 has 16 amino acids. The DNA for the CDR3 is TGTGCCTGGAGTGTACGGTGGGGGGGTATGAGTACTGAAGCTTTCTTT. Amino acids: CAWSVRWGGMSTEAFF.

As concerns this clone: The germline gene is not matched at one end of the junction; a read error may be the cause. V is TRBV5-1 and J is TRBJ2-6, with D perhaps being TRBD1 or TRBD2 (5 bases each). CDR3 length equals 15 residues. The germline V gene encodes CDR1 SGHRS and CDR2 YFSETQ. The CDR3 region is CAGSWDGGWANVLTF. The CDR3 DNA reads as TGCGCCGGCAGCTGGGACGGCGGCTGGGCCAACGTCCTGACTTTC.

This clone has a count of ten or more. The chain couples TRBV12-3 or TRBV12-4 to TRBJ2-3; 9 positions match TRBD1. The CDR3 has 15 amino acids. V lost 5 bases and J lost 5; bases outside the gene matches: 8. The CDR3 here is CASSPGTGRGDTQYF. CDR3 DNA: TGTGCCAGCAGTCCCGGGACAGGGCGTGGAGATACGCAGTATTTT.

The chain has TRBV9 and TRBJ1-4, with 9 bases that match TRBD1. The trim removed 4 bases at V and 7 bases at J, leaving 8 bases unmatched. Germline V gene lookup returns CDR1 SGDLS and CDR2 YYNGEE. The CDR3 has 15 residues. CDR3 residues: CASSLGTGQGEKLFF. CDR3 DNA: TGTGCCAGCAGCTTAGGGACAGGGCAAGGTGAAAAACTGTTTTTT.

There are many counts of this clone. This chain links TRBV29-1 with TRBJ2-1; D remains ambiguous. This CDR3 has 14 residues. Germline V gene sequence: CDR1 SQVTM, CDR2 ANQGSEA. This chain's CDR3 is CTSILIDSYNEQFF. For the CDR3, the DNA is TGCACCTCCATCCTAATAGACTCCTACAATGAGCAGTTCTTC.

A word on this clone: The junction does not match germline at one end; this may be a read error. The same CDR3 also results from other DNA sequences found in this sample. In DNA, the CDR3 is TGCAGTGCACCATTAGCGGGGTACCAAGAGACACAGTACTTC. Residues: CSAPLAGYQETQYF. This chain uses TRBV20-1 with TRBJ2-5, with 8 bases that match TRBD2. The V gene's germline CDR1 is DFQATT and CDR2 SNEGSKA (reference sequence). The CDR3 is 14 amino acids.